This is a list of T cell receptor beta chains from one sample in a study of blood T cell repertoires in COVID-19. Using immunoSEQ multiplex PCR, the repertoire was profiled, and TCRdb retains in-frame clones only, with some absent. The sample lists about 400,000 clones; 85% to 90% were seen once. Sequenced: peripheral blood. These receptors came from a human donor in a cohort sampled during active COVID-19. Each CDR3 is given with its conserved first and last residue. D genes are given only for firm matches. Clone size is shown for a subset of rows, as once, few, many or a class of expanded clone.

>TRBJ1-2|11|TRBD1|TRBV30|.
TGTGCCTGGATAGGGGGGACAGGGCTCACCTTC
CAWIGGTGLTF
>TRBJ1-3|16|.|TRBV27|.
TGTGCCAGCAGTTTATCGACCCCAGGCACCGGAAACACCATATATTTT
CASSLSTPGTGNTIYF
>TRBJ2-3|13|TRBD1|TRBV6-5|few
TGTGCCAGCAGGCTACAGGGGGTGGATACGCAGTATTTT
CASRLQGVDTQYF
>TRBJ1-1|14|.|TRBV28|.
TGTGCCAGCATGGTTGACAGGAAGAACACTGAAGCTTTCTTT
CASMVDRKNTEAFF
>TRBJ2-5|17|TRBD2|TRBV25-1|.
TGTGCCAGCAGTGAATACAGTAGCGGGAGGCTTCAAGAGACCCAGTACTTC
CASSEYSSGRLQETQYF
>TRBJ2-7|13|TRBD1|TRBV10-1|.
TGCGCCAGCAGCCCGGGACAGGGGGCGAAGCAGTACTTC
CASSPGQGAKQYF
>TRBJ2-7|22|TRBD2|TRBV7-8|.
TGTGCCAGCAGCTCGAAAAGGGGGCCCAGACTAGCGGGGCCGAAGGGGAAATACGAGCAGTACTTC
CASSSKRGPRLAGPKGKYEQYF
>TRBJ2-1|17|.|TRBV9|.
TGTGCCAGCAGCGCATCTACCGGGACACCCACCTACAATGAGCAGTTCTTC
CASSASTGTPTYNEQFF
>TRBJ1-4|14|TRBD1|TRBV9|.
TGTGCCAGCAGCGTCGACAGGGAAGGAGAAAAACTGTTTTTT
CASSVDREGEKLFF
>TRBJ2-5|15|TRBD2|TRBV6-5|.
TGTGCCAGCAGGCCGACTAGCGGCCCACAAGAGACCCAGTACTTC
CASRPTSGPQETQYF
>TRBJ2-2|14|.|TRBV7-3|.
TGTGCCAGCAGCTCCGCAGCGAACACCGGGGAGCTGTTTTTT
CASSSAANTGELFF
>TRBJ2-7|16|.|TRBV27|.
TGTGCCAGCGCCTTGAGGGGGAACCGACCGGCGTACGAGCAGTACTTC
CASALRGNRPAYEQYF
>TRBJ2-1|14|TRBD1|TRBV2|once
TGTGCCAGCACCCCGGACAGGGAGAACAATGAGCAGTTCTTC
CASTPDRENNEQFF
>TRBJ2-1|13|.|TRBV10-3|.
TGTGCCATCACCTTCCAGCCTAGCAATGAGCAGTTCTTC
CAITFQPSNEQFF
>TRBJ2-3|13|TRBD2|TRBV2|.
TGTGCCAGTTCTACTAGCGGCACAGATACGCAGTATTTT
CASSTSGTDTQYF
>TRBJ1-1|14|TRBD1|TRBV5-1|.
TGCGCCAGCAGCTTGGGAACGGGACAGTCTGAAGCTTTCTTT
CASSLGTGQSEAFF
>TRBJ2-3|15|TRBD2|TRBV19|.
TGTGCCAGTAGAACTAGCGGGCCCCTCACAGATACGCAGTATTTT
CASRTSGPLTDTQYF
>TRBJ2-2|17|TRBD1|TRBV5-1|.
TGCGCCAGCAGCTTGGACCCCGGACAGGGATTCACCGGGGAGCTGTTTTTT
CASSLDPGQGFTGELFF